A single sample gave rise to the 16 T cell receptor beta chains below, sequenced in a study of tumor-infiltrating lymphocytes in localized non-small cell lung cancer. This table comes from immunoSEQ multiplex PCR, and its TCRdb copy is limited to in-frame clones, with some not included. The data show about 7,100 clones, with around three fifths seen just once and approximately 13% held by the top ten. Material for sequencing was uninvolved lung tissue not adjacent to the tumor. Receptors originate from a human donor with non-small cell lung cancer.

This clone was seen a single time. This chain joins TRBV5-6 and TRBJ1-5; D call uncertain. CDR1 and CDR2 from the germline V gene are SGHDT and YYEEEE. The ends were cut back, 4 bases at V and 2 bases at J, with 10 bases in the middle. The CDR3 length is 14 residues. The CDR3 DNA follows: TGTGCCAGCAGCAACTACCTAGGCAATCAGCCCCAGCATTTT. Translation: CASSNYLGNQPQHF.

This clone was seen a few times. V and J are TRBV4-1 and TRBJ2-2; D remains ambiguous. The CDR3 has 8 residues. The germline V gene has CDR1 MGHRA and CDR2 YSYEKL. The CDR3 DNA reads as TGCGGGGGCGGGGAGCTGTTTTTT. Protein sequence: CGGGELFF.

This sequence joins TRBV10-3 and TRBJ2-7; unclear D gene. V gave up 4 bases and J gave up 6 bases, with 13 bases separating them. CDR3 length: 13 residues. Germline lookup yields CDR1 ENHRY and CDR2 SYGVKD. The CDR3 spells CAISGAPPSEQYF. CDR3 nucleotide sequence: TGTGCCATCAGTGGGGCCCCCCCTAGCGAGCAGTACTTC.

J is TRBJ1-3 and V is TRBV7-8; possible D gene TRBD1, 5 bases. The V and J ends lost 3 bases and 1 base respectively, with 16 bases between them. Germline CDR1 is SGHVS and CDR2 is FQNEAQ. The length of the CDR3 is 17 residues. CDR3 region: CASSLGVGEESGNTIYF. The CDR3 DNA is TGTGCCAGCAGCTTGGGGGTAGGGGAGGAATCTGGAAACACCATATATTTT.

The chain has TRBV14 and TRBJ2-2; possible D gene TRBD2, 5 bases. The ends were cut back, 3 bases at V and 5 bases at J, with 7 bases in the middle. CDR3 size: 13 residues. Germline values: CDR1 SGHDN, CDR2 FVKESK. The CDR3 region is CASSQTGTGELFF. Written as DNA, the CDR3 is TGTGCCAGCAGCCAGACGGGAACCGGGGAGCTGTTTTTT.

The CDR3 sequence: CAWKPGRNEQYF. The CDR3 bases are TGTGCCTGGAAACCAGGGAGGAACGAGCAGTACTTC. This rearrangement joins TRBV30 to TRBJ2-7; D might be TRBD2 (6 bases). Trimming left V 4 bases short and J 5 bases short, with 12 bases between. CDR1 is GTSNPN, CDR2 SVGIG, per germline (reference sequence). The CDR3 extends over 12 amino acids.

This clone was seen a handful of times. V and J are TRBV27 and TRBJ1-6; no clear D gene. Per germline, CDR1 MNHEY and CDR2 SMNVEV (reference sequence). This CDR3 is 14 amino acids long. V was cut by 3 bases and J by 16 bases, with 19 bases left in between. The DNA for the CDR3 is TGTGCCAGCAGTTTTCTTCCTCCGGAGTTCCAACTCCACTTT. This gives the protein CASSFLPPEFQLHF.

The J gene is TRBJ1-5, the V gene TRBV6-5; D is ambiguous. This CDR3 is 13 amino acids long. V was clipped by 5 bases and J by 5 bases, with 10 bases between them. Germline loops: CDR1 MNHEY, CDR2 SVGAGI. CDR3 nucleotides: TGTGCCAGCAGTCCGGGAGCCTATCAGCCCCAGCATTTT. The encoded protein is CASSPGAYQPQHF.

The rearrangement uses TRBV27 and TRBJ1-2; 8 nucleotides align to TRBD1. The CDR3 sequence is 15 residues long. V lost 3 bases, J lost 7 bases, and 10 bases stayed unmatched. Germline V lookup: CDR1 MNHEY, CDR2 SMNVEV (reference sequence). The CDR3 spells CASSFTDRVAAGYTF. CDR3 in DNA: TGTGCCAGCAGTTTTACGGACAGGGTGGCTGCTGGCTACACCTTC.

The J gene is TRBJ2-7, the V gene TRBV19; 8 bases map to TRBD1. The CDR3 sequence is 16 residues long. V trimming: 7 bases; J trimming: 2 bases; junction bases outside the gene matches: 13. CDR1 is LNHDA and CDR2 is SQIVND in the germline V gene (reference sequence). Here the CDR3 DNA reads TGTGCCAGTACCTCGCTGGGGACAGGCGACACCTACGAGCAGTACTTC. This gives the protein CASTSLGTGDTYEQYF.

The rearrangement uses TRBV11-3 and TRBJ2-3; D is ambiguous. CDR1 and CDR2 from the germline V gene are SGHNT and YENEEA. Between the trimmed V and J ends, which lost 1 base and 5 bases, there was a span of 4 bases. The CDR3 has 12 residues. The CDR3 sequence: CASSLGLDTQYF. In nucleotides, the CDR3 is TGTGCCAGCAGCTTAGGGTTAGATACGCAGTATTTT.

This clone was seen a handful of times. This chain joins TRBV5-1 and TRBJ1-1, with D uncertain. Germline-derived CDR1 and CDR2 are SGHRS and YFSETQ. V was clipped by 0 bases and J by 1 base, with 7 bases between them. The CDR3 runs to 14 residues. The CDR3 DNA follows: TGCGCCAGCAGCTTGGGGTGGGAGAACACTGAAGCTTTCTTT. Its protein is CASSLGWENTEAFF.

The rearrangement links TRBV7-6 to TRBJ1-1; D gene uncertain. The V gene lost 7 bases and the J gene lost 1 base, with 13 bases spanning the gap. CDR3 size: 14 residues. Germline V gene lookup returns CDR1 SGHVS and CDR2 FNYEAQ. The CDR3 DNA sequence: TGTGCCAGCAATAAAGACACCAAGAACACTGAAGCTTTCTTT. It specifies CASNKDTKNTEAFF. The full variable domain, its missing parts supplied by reference TRBV7-6 and TRBJ1-1, is GAGVSQSPRYKVTKRGQDVALRCDPISGHVSLYWYRQALGQGPEFLTYFNYEAQQDKSGLPNDRFSAERPEGSISTLTIQRTEQRDSAMYRCASNKDTKNTEAFFGQGTRLTVV.

In DNA, the CDR3 is TGTGCCAGTAGTATTAGAGCGGCTGGGGGGTACAATGAGCAGTTCTTC. As protein: CASSIRAAGGYNEQFF. The gene calls are TRBV19 and TRBJ2-1; maybe TRBD2 (6 bases). V lost 3 bases, J lost 4 bases, and 16 bases lay in between. Germline V lookup: CDR1 LNHDA, CDR2 SQIVND (reference sequence). This CDR3 has 16 amino acids.

The chain joins TRBV19 to TRBJ1-5; 7 positions agree with TRBD1. CDR1 and CDR2 from the germline V gene are LNHDA and SQIVND (reference sequence). This CDR3 is 14 amino acids long. V lost 8 bases, J lost 3 bases, and 7 bases stayed unmatched. The CDR3 nucleotides are TGTGCCAGTCGGAGGCAGGGGGACAATCAGCCCCAGCATTTT. Its translation: CASRRQGDNQPQHF.

The chain is built from TRBV11-2 and TRBJ2-7, with D uncertain. CDR3 length: 13 residues. CDR1 and CDR2 (germline): SGHAT, FQNNGV. V was shortened by 5 bases and J by 2 bases, with 10 bases between the two germline ends. The CDR3 DNA follows: TGTGCCAGCAGCCCACCGAGTGCCTACGAGCAGTACTTC. Translated, it gives CASSPPSAYEQYF.